Each of the 32 T cell receptor beta chains below was sequenced from the same sample in a study of T cells after yellow fever vaccination. TCRdb reprocessed the 5' RACE reads via MiXCR and lists one record per CDR3 protein. The sample holds approximately 550,000 distinct CDR3 sequences; about 19% are singletons and the top ten take about 13%. Sequencing used PBMCs, obtained 15 days after the yellow fever booster vaccination. These receptors were collected from a man in his thirties or forties who received the YFV17D yellow fever vaccine.

This clonotype occurred a few times. V usage is TRBV5-1 and J usage is TRBJ2-3; no reliable D call. Germline values: CDR1 SGHRS, CDR2 YFSETQ. The CDR3 is 14 residues long. V dropped 0 bases and J dropped 5 bases, with 10 bases sitting between them. CDR3 nucleotides: TGCGCCAGCAGCTTGGCCGAGCAGAGAGATACGCAGTATTTT. This gives the protein CASSLAEQRDTQYF.

This clonotype was seen a few times. J is TRBJ2-1 and V is TRBV20-1; 11 positions match TRBD2. The CDR3 consists of 16 residues. J gave up 9 bases and V 3 bases, and 13 bases lay outside the gene matches. Germline V gene lookup returns CDR1 DFQATT and CDR2 SNEGSKA (reference sequence). The CDR3 region is CSASDPGASGRREQFF. DNA for the CDR3: TGCAGTGCTAGTGATCCGGGGGCTAGCGGGAGGCGTGAGCAGTTCTTC.

This chain uses TRBV7-8 with TRBJ1-4; unclear D gene. Germline lookup yields CDR1 SGHVS and CDR2 FQNEAQ. V was trimmed by 1 base and J by 5 bases, leaving 17 bases between them. The CDR3 is 17 amino acids. The CDR3 spells CASSLGRSLTPNEKLFF. In nucleotides, the CDR3 is TGTGCCAGCAGCTTAGGGAGGAGCCTTACTCCGAATGAAAAACTGTTTTTT.

In its sample, this clonotype was seen a few times. This chain connects TRBV10-3 to TRBJ2-3; unclear D gene. Trimming took 3 bases from V and 5 from J, leaving 12 bases between them. The germline V gene has CDR1 ENHRY and CDR2 SYGVKD. The CDR3 has 14 amino acids. The CDR3 is CAISESSQLDTQYF. CDR3 in DNA: TGTGCCATCAGTGAAAGCAGTCAATTAGATACGCAGTATTTT.

A few counts support this clonotype. The chain is built from TRBV20-1 and TRBJ2-5, with D maybe TRBD1 (5 bases). Germline V gives CDR1 DFQATT, CDR2 SNEGSKA (reference sequence). This CDR3 contains 11 residues. The CDR3 here is CSSALQGGQYF. DNA of the CDR3: TGCTCCTCGGCCCTCCAGGGCGGCCAGTACTTC.

The rearrangement links TRBV12-3 or TRBV12-4 to TRBJ2-3; possibly TRBD2 for D (5 bases). CDR3 length: 12 residues. Trimming cost V 7 bases and J 3 bases, with 8 bases left between them. CDR3 sequence reads: CASTERTDTQYF. The CDR3 nucleotides read TGTGCCAGCACTGAGCGGACAGATACGCAGTATTTT.

J is TRBJ2-5 and V is TRBV29-1; D tentatively fits TRBD1 or TRBD2 (5 bases each). Trimming took off 7 bases at V and 5 bases at J, with 17 bases between the two ends. From germline, CDR1 is SQVTM and CDR2 ANQGSEA. The CDR3 loop spans 13 amino acids. The CDR3 nucleotides are TGCAGCGAAAGCACCGGGACCGGGGAGACCCAGTACTTC. This codes for CSESTGTGETQYF. Full variable domain (remainder filled in from reference TRBV29-1 and TRBJ2-5): SAVISQKPSRDICQRGTSLTIQCQVDSQVTMMFWYRQQPGQSLTLIATANQGSEATYESGFVIDKFPISRPNLTFSTLTVSNMSPEDSSIYLCSESTGTGETQYFGPGTRLLVL.

The V and J genes are TRBV30 and TRBJ1-2; D unclear. Trimming removed 0 bases at V and 8 bases at J, with 13 bases between. CDR1 and CDR2 (germline): GTSNPN, SVGIG (reference sequence). The CDR3 spans 13 residues. The CDR3 DNA reads as TGTGCCTGGAGTGTACGGGCCGCCCGGGGCTACACCTTC. It yields the protein CAWSVRAARGYTF.

This clonotype showed up just a few times. The CDR3 DNA sequence: TGTGCCAGCAGATCGGGACTAGCGGGAGAGGTTGAGCAGTTCTTC. Translating gives CASRSGLAGEVEQFF. V is TRBV2 and J is TRBJ2-1, with TRBD2 matching over 14 bases. Germline lookup yields CDR1 SNHLY and CDR2 FYNNEI. Trimming removed 6 bases from V and 9 bases from J; junction bases left unmatched: 7. The CDR3 is 15 amino acids.

This clonotype has ten or more counts. Here the CDR3 DNA reads TGCAGTGCTCCCCCCGAGCGGGGTGACAATGAGCAGTTCTTC. This encodes CSAPPERGDNEQFF. The genes are TRBV20-1 and TRBJ2-1, with 7 bases fitting TRBD2. This CDR3 has 14 residues. Per the germline V gene, CDR1 is DFQATT and CDR2 is SNEGSKA (reference sequence). Trimming took 5 bases from V and 5 from J; bases not matched to a gene: 9.

The chain combines TRBV5-1 with TRBJ2-5, with TRBD2 matching 9 bases. The CDR3 extends over 17 amino acids. Germline assignment: CDR1 SGHRS and CDR2 YFSETQ. V was clipped by 4 bases and J by 1 base; unmatched bases: 11. The CDR3 loop reads CASSPGLASRSQETQYF. The CDR3 region has the DNA TGCGCCAGCAGCCCCGGACTAGCGTCACGATCCCAAGAGACCCAGTACTTC.

The V and J genes are TRBV28 and TRBJ2-3, with a possible D match to TRBD2 (6 bases). The CDR3 spans 14 residues. Germline assignment: CDR1 MDHEN and CDR2 SYDVKM. V was pared by 5 bases and J by 8 bases, with 17 bases between. CDR3 bases: TGTGCCAGCAGTCTCCCGGACTATCGGGCTACGCAGTATTTT. Amino acid sequence: CASSLPDYRATQYF.

The chain is built from TRBV6-1 and TRBJ2-5, with a possible D match to TRBD2 (6 bases). The germline V and J ends were trimmed by 8 bases and 8 bases, with 18 bases remaining between them. CDR3 length: 13 residues. From germline, CDR1 is MNHNS and CDR2 SASEGT. The CDR3 bases are TGTGCCAGCGCAGATGTTCACGGGAGAACCCAGTACTTC. Translated: CASADVHGRTQYF.

The chain employs TRBV29-1 and TRBJ2-5, with D perhaps TRBD1 (6 bases). Trimming cost V 3 bases and J 5 bases, with 13 bases left between them. CDR1 is SQVTM, CDR2 ANQGSEA, per germline. CDR3 length equals 13 residues. CDR3 region: CSVEIRGWETQYF. CDR3 nucleotide sequence: TGCAGCGTTGAGATCAGGGGCTGGGAGACCCAGTACTTC. Full variable domain (rest looked up from reference TRBV29-1 and TRBJ2-5): SAVISQKPSRDICQRGTSLTIQCQVDSQVTMMFWYRQQPGQSLTLIATANQGSEATYESGFVIDKFPISRPNLTFSTLTVSNMSPEDSSIYLCSVEIRGWETQYFGPGTRLLVL.

A few counts support this clonotype. V gene TRBV5-5 combines with J gene TRBJ2-5; 11 nucleotides agree with TRBD2. V was pared by 4 bases and J by 9 bases, with 14 bases of the junction left unmatched. Per germline, CDR1 SGHKS and CDR2 YYEKEE (reference sequence). CDR3 length: 16 residues. The CDR3 bases are TGTGCCAGCAGCCCCCCCGGGACTAGCGGCTATTTGGCCCAGTACTTC. This translates into CASSPPGTSGYLAQYF.

This clonotype was detected a few times. DNA of the CDR3: TGCGCCAGCAGCCACGAGTGGACAGAAACGAGAGAGACCCAGTACTTC. This codes for CASSHEWTETRETQYF. The V call is TRBV4-3, the J call TRBJ2-5; TRBD1 is a possible D gene (6 bases). The V end lost 3 bases, the J end lost 4 bases, and 18 bases lay between the germline ends. Germline CDR1 is LGHNA and CDR2 is YSLEER. This CDR3 is 16 amino acids long.

This clonotype was recorded a few times. V and J are TRBV12-3 or TRBV12-4 and TRBJ1-1; D may be TRBD1 (5 bases). V was shortened by 7 bases and J by 4 bases, with 10 bases between the two germline ends. The CDR3 contains 12 residues. CDR3 sequence: CASTQGGTEAFF. CDR3 in DNA: TGTGCCAGCACCCAGGGCGGCACTGAAGCTTTCTTT.

The table lists this clonotype with many counts. This CDR3 reads CASSPGQINTEAFF. In DNA form, the CDR3 reads TGCGCCAGCAGCCCGGGACAGATAAACACTGAAGCTTTCTTT. The chain carries TRBV5-1 and TRBJ1-1; 7 bases line up with TRBD1. In germline, CDR1 is SGHRS, CDR2 YFSETQ. The junction had 5 bases not matched to a gene; V was cut back by 4 bases and J by 2 bases. This CDR3 has 14 amino acids. Filled out from reference TRBV5-1 and TRBJ1-1, the complete variable domain reads KAGVTQTPRYLIKTRGQQVTLSCSPISGHRSVSWYQQTPGQGLQFLFEYFSETQRNKGNFPGRFSGRQFSNSRSEMNVSTLELGDSALYLCASSPGQINTEAFFGQGTRLTVV.

This chain connects TRBV10-2 to TRBJ2-1; TRBD2 matches at 8 bases. Germline V gives CDR1 WSHSY, CDR2 SAAADI. This CDR3 has 17 residues. The V gene end was trimmed by 0 bases and the J gene end by 4 bases; junction bases not matched to a gene: 8. The CDR3: CASSESTGGEGYNEQFF. The CDR3 DNA reads as TGCGCCAGCAGTGAGTCGACGGGAGGGGAGGGATACAATGAGCAGTTCTTC.

This clonotype was seen more than once but under ten times. The J gene is TRBJ1-2, the V gene TRBV7-2, with TRBD1 identical over 7 bases. The CDR3 loop spans 13 amino acids. The J segment lost 13 bases and the V segment lost 1 base, leaving 9 bases of the junction unmatched. CDR1 is SGHTA, CDR2 FQGNSA, per germline. This CDR3 is CASSLDPDRERTF. In nucleotides, the CDR3 is TGTGCCAGCAGCTTAGACCCCGACAGGGAGCGCACCTTC.

The V call is TRBV20-1, the J call TRBJ2-7, with 9 nucleotides matching TRBD1. Germline CDR1 reads DFQATT; CDR2 reads SNEGSKA (reference sequence). After removal of 4 bases from V and 6 bases from J, the junction contained 7 bases not matched to a gene. The length of the CDR3 is 13 residues. CDR3 coding DNA: TGCAGTGCTAACGACAGGGGGAAAGGCGAGCAGTACTTC. Translating gives CSANDRGKGEQYF.

V is TRBV28 and J is TRBJ1-2, with D possibly matching TRBD1 (5 bases). V was pared by 6 bases and J by 7 bases, with 18 bases between. Looked up from germline, CDR1 is MDHEN and CDR2 is SYDVKM. This CDR3 region has 14 residues. In nucleotides, the CDR3 is TGTGCCAGCAGCCCCCCCCACGGGGCCAGTGGCTACACCTTC. Residues: CASSPPHGASGYTF.

This clonotype showed up just a few times. The chain uses TRBV4-1 and TRBJ2-3, with D possibly called TRBD1 or TRBD2 (6 bases each). The CDR3 runs to 16 residues. The V and J ends lost 2 bases and 0 bases respectively, with 12 bases between them. CDR1 MGHRA and CDR2 YSYEKL come from the germline V gene. The CDR3 nucleotides read TGCGCCAGCAGCCAATTTTGGGGGGCTAGCACAGATACGCAGTATTTT. This codes for CASSQFWGASTDTQYF.

The chain has TRBV5-6 and TRBJ2-7, with a weak D call TRBD1 (5 bases). CDR1 and CDR2 from the germline V gene are SGHDT and YYEEEE. This CDR3 region has 15 residues. Trimming left V 2 bases short and J 4 bases short, with 16 bases between. DNA for the CDR3: TGTGCCAGCAGCTTACGATCCAGGGATTATTACGAGCAGTACTTC. This translates into CASSLRSRDYYEQYF.

This chain joins TRBV6-1 and TRBJ2-7, with 7 bases lining up with TRBD1. Germline V CDR1 and CDR2: MNHNS, SASEGT. The CDR3 consists of 14 residues. Trimming removed 4 bases from V and 5 bases from J; junction bases left unmatched: 8. In nucleotides, the CDR3 is TGTGCCAGCAGTGCGACACCCACAGGGGACGAGCAGTACTTC. Translation: CASSATPTGDEQYF.

This clonotype was seen only a few times. V gene TRBV29-1 combines with J gene TRBJ2-2; D is uncertain. Germline V gene data show CDR1 as SQVTM and CDR2 as ANQGSEA. This CDR3 contains 11 residues. Deletions cut 7 bases from V and 4 bases from J, with 7 bases between. The CDR3 region has the DNA TGCAGCGGGAAGGGCACCGGGGAGCTGTTTTTT. This translates into CSGKGTGELFF.

This clonotype was counted between two and nine times. The rearrangement joins TRBV20-1 to TRBJ2-3; 7 nucleotides match TRBD1. Germline V CDR1 and CDR2: DFQATT, SNEGSKA (reference sequence). Unmatched junction bases numbered 6, after V lost 6 bases and J lost 3 bases. The CDR3 runs to 13 residues. The CDR3 loop reads CSADRERTDTQYF. The CDR3 DNA sequence: TGCAGTGCAGACAGGGAAAGGACAGATACGCAGTATTTT.

The gene calls are TRBV15 and TRBJ2-7; 9 bases are shared with TRBD1. The CDR3 runs 13 residues. V lost 3 bases to trimming and J lost 5 bases; unmatched junction nucleotides: 2. The germline CDR1 and CDR2 sequences are LNHNV and YYDKDF (reference sequence). CDR3 DNA: TGTGCCACCAGCAGGGGGACAGGGAACGAGCAGTACTTC. This codes for CATSRGTGNEQYF.

In its sample, this clonotype was seen a few times. V usage is TRBV10-2 and J usage is TRBJ1-1; D is possibly TRBD1 (5 bases). Looked up from germline, CDR1 is WSHSY and CDR2 is SAAADI. V was trimmed by 10 bases and J by 6 bases, leaving 15 bases between them. The CDR3 length is 12 residues. As DNA, the CDR3 is TGCGCCACCTCTAGCCGGGGGGCTGAAGCTTTCTTT. This codes for CATSSRGAEAFF.

The chain combines TRBV5-1 with TRBJ2-2, with no clear D. The V end was cut by 4 bases, the J end by 8 bases, with 12 bases between. The germline gives CDR1 SGHRS, CDR2 YFSETQ. The CDR3 is made up of 13 amino acids. In DNA, the CDR3 is TGCGCCAGCAGCACTTCTGAGTCGGGGGAGCTGTTTTTT. Its protein product is CASSTSESGELFF.

This chain joins TRBV7-8 and TRBJ2-5; unclear D gene. V was trimmed by 2 bases and J by 4 bases, leaving 8 bases between them. The CDR3 totals 13 residues. From germline, CDR1 is SGHVS and CDR2 FQNEAQ. The CDR3 nucleotides are TGTGCCAGCAGCTTATATGCTGGAGAGACCCAGTACTTC. Translating gives CASSLYAGETQYF.

This clonotype has only a few counts. The V call is TRBV20-1, the J call TRBJ2-1, with 7 bases lining up with TRBD2. V lost 8 bases, J lost 0 bases, and 13 bases stayed unmatched. CDR3 length: 16 residues. The V gene's germline CDR1 is DFQATT and CDR2 SNEGSKA (reference sequence). The CDR3 loop reads CSHDGASGSSYNEQFF. The CDR3 DNA sequence: TGCAGTCATGATGGGGCTAGCGGTAGCTCCTACAATGAGCAGTTCTTC.